This T cell receptor beta chain was retrieved from a study of cytomegalovirus exposure and HLA in healthy donors. The PCR made use of 60 Vbeta and 13 Jbeta primers. Data came from immunoSEQ multiplex PCR; TCRdb stores just in-frame clones and leaves some out. The table has roughly 150,000 clones, approximately 73% seen once; the top ten hold approximately 5.4%. This receptor was taken from a woman aged 18-29 years in good health and CMV-seropositive. Material for sequencing was PBMCs.

The CDR3 DNA is TGTGCCATCAGTGATCTGGCGGGGGGTTTTTACGAGCAGTACTTC. Translation: CAISDLAGGFYEQYF. The chain joins TRBV10-3 to TRBJ2-7, with 8 bases identical to TRBD2. V lost 3 bases, J lost 4 bases, and 8 bases stayed unmatched. This CDR3 is 15 amino acids long. Germline V lookup: CDR1 ENHRY, CDR2 SYGVKD.